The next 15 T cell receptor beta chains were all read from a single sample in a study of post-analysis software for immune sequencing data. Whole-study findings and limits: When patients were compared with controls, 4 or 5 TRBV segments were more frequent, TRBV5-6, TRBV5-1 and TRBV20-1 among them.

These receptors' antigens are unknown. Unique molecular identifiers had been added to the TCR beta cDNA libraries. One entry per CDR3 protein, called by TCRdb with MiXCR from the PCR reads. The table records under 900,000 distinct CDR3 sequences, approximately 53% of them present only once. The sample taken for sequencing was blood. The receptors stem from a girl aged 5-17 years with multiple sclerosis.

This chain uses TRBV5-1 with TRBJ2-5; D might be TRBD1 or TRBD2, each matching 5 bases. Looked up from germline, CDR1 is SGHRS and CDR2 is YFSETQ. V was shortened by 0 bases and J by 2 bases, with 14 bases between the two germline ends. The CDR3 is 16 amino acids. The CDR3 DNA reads TGCGCCAGCAGCTTGGGGGGACCCCCGACTCAAGAGACCCAGTACTTC. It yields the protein CASSLGGPPTQETQYF.

CDR3 sequence: CASSYQGQGYEQYF. The CDR3 coding sequence is TGTGCCAGCAGTTACCAGGGACAGGGATACGAGCAGTACTTC. This rearrangement joins TRBV6-5 to TRBJ2-7; TRBD1 matches 9 bases. The ends lost 2 bases at V and 4 bases at J; junction bases unmatched: 3. Germline CDR1 MNHEY, CDR2 SVGAGI. The CDR3 consists of 14 residues.

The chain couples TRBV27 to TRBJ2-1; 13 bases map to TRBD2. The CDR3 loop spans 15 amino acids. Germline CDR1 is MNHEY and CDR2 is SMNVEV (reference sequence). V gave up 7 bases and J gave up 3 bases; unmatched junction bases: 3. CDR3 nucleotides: TGTGCCAGCAAGAGACTAGCGGGAGGCTACAATGAGCAGTTCTTC. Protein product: CASKRLAGGYNEQFF.

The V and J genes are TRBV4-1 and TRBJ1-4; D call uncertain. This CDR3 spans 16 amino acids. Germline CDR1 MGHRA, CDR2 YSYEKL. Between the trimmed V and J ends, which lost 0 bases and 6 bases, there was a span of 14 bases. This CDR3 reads CASSQEDSVLDEKLFF. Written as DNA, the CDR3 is TGCGCCAGCAGCCAAGAAGACTCGGTCCTCGATGAAAAACTGTTTTTT.

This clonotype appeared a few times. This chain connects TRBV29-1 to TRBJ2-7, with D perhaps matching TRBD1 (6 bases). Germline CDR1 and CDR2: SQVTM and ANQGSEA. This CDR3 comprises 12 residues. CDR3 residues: CSAEGDSGEQYF. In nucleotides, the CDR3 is TGCAGTGCTGAGGGGGATTCAGGGGAGCAGTACTTC.

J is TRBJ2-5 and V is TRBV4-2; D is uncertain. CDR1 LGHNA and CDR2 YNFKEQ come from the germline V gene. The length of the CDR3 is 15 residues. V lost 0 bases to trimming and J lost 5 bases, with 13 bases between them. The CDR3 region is CASSQDGDPRETQYF. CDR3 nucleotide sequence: TGTGCCAGCAGCCAAGATGGGGATCCCCGGGAGACCCAGTACTTC.

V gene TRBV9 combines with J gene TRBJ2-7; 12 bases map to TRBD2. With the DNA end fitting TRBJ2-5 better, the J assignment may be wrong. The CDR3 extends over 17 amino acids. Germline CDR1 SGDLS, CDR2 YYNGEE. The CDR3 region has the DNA TGTGCCAGCAGCGTAGCGTGGACTAGCGGGGACCAAGAGACCCAGTACTTC. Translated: CASSVAWTSGDQETQYF.

The CDR3 DNA follows: TGCAGTGCTAGAGTGGCGGGGAGGGACACTGAAGCTTTCTTT. This encodes CSARVAGRDTEAFF. The chain uses TRBV20-1 and TRBJ1-1, with D unresolved. The CDR3 has 14 residues. Trimming cost V 1 base and J 3 bases, with 12 bases left between them. CDR1 and CDR2 from the germline V gene are DFQATT and SNEGSKA (reference sequence).

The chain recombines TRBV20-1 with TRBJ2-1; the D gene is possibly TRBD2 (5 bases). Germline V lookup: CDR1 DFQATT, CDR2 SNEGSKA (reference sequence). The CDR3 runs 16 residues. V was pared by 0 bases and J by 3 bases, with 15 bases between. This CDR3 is CSARDPIHGIYNEQFF. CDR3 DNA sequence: TGCAGTGCTAGAGATCCCATACACGGGATCTACAATGAGCAGTTCTTC.

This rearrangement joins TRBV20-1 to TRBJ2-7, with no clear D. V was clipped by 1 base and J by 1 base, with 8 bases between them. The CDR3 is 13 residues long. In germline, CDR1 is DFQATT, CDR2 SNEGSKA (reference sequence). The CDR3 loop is CSARAPPSYEQYF. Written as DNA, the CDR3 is TGCAGTGCTAGAGCCCCCCCTTCCTACGAGCAGTACTTC.

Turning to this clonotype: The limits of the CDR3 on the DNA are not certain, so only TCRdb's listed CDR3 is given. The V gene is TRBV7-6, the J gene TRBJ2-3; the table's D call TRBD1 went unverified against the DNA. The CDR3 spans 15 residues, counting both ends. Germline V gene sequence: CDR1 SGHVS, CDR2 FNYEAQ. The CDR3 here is CASSFGTGNTDTRYF.

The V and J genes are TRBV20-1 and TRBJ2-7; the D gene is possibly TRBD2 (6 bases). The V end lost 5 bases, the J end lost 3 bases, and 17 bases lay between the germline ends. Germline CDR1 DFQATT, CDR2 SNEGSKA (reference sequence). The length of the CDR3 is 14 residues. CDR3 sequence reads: CSAPYGGNGYEQYF. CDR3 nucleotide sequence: TGCAGTGCTCCCTATGGGGGGAACGGCTACGAGCAGTACTTC.

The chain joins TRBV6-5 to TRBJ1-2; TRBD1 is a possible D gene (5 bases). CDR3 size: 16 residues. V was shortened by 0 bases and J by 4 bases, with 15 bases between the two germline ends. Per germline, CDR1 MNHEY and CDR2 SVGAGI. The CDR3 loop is CASSYSWDVRGYGYTF. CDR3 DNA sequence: TGTGCCAGCAGTTACTCGTGGGACGTTAGGGGCTATGGCTACACCTTC.

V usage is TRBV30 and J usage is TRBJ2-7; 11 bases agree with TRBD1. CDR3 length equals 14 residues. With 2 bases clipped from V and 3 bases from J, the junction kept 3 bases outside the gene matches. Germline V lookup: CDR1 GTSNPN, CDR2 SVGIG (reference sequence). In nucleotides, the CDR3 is TGTGCCTGGAGTCAGGACAGGGGGCACTACGAGCAGTACTTC. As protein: CAWSQDRGHYEQYF.

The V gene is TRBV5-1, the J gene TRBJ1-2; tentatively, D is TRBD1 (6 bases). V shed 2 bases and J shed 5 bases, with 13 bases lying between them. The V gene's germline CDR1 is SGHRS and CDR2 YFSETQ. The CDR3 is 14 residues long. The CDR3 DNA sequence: TGCGCCAGCAGCTTACGGACAGACCAGTATGGCTACACCTTC. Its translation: CASSLRTDQYGYTF.